This T cell receptor (beta chain) comes out of a study of shared clonotypes between healthy human individuals. Profiling relied on immunoSEQ multiplex PCR, and the TCRdb table lists in-frame clones only, not all of them. The sample consists of 850,000 to 1,200,000 clones, about 76% of them appearing once. Splitting of CD4+ cells produced CD45RA+ naive and CD45RA-negative memory subsets. The CDR3 spans 16 residues. The TCR was taken from a man in his late teens or twenties in good health. V gene TRBV21-1 combines with J gene TRBJ2-2; TRBD2 is the table's D call, not checked against the DNA. TRBV21-1 has pseudogene status. Sequenced sample: memory CD4+ T cells sorted from blood. As for subset: CD45RA-negative fraction. CDR3 DNA sequence: TGTGCCAGCAGCAAATCCGGGACTAGGTCCACCGGGGAGCTGTTTTTT. This sequence encodes CASSKSGTRSTGELFF.